This T cell receptor beta chain was identified during a study of cytomegalovirus exposure and HLA in healthy donors. At the level of the study: Sequencing of 150 million to 200 million T cells in an earlier analysis found about 120 million unique TCR beta sequences. Of roughly 400 genotyped donors, roughly 80% clustered with self-reported Caucasian donors. Study-level findings and limits: Segments of the TCR beta V type were, in most cases, productive about 87% or about 30% of the time in an earlier analysis. The study listed 164 cytomegalovirus-associated TCR beta chains.

The V gene lost 2 bases and the J gene lost 2 bases, with 11 bases spanning the gap. CDR3 length: 15 residues. Germline V lookup: CDR1 SGHRS, CDR2 YFSETQ. With 60 Vbeta and 13 Jbeta primers, the PCR was carried out. Measured with immunoSEQ multiplex PCR; TCRdb has only the in-frame clones, and not every one. The table includes 100,000 or so clones, approximately 84% detected once. Note on this clone: The antigen remains undetermined.

Specimen: PBMCs. This clonotype was obtained from a man younger than 35 in good health and CMV-seronegative. The chain combines TRBV5-1 with TRBJ2-1, with TRBD2 as a possible D gene (5 bases). CDR3 DNA sequence: TGCGCCAGCAGCTTCGAGGGATCGACCTACAATGAGCAGTTCTTC. It encodes CASSFEGSTYNEQFF.